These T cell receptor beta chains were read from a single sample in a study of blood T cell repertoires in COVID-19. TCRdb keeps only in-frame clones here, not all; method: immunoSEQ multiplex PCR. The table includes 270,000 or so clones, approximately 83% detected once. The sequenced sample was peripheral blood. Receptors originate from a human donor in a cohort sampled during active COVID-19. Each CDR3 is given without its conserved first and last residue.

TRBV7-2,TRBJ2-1,ASSSHRLAGTYNEQF
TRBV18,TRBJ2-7,ASSPSGGQLEQY
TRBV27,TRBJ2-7,ASSPFTVGTSGNYEQY
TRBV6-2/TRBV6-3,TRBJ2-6,ASSYGGQSGANVLT
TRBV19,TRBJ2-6,ATKGWGPGANVLT
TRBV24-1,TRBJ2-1,ATRDYYNEQF
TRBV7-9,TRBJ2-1,ASSQGLAKQF
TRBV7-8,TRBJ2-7,ASSLGTGSYEQY
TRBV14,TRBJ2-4,ASSQQSTAGTSGKNIQY
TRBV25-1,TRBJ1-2,ASSMVAATSGYT
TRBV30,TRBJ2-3,AWTYSGRTLDTDTQY
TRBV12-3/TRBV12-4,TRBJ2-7,ASSPKGPYEQY
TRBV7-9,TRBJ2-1,ASRALAGAYNEQF
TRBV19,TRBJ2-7,ASKIAGGGNYEQY
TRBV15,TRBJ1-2,ATSRDSTGGLSSGYT
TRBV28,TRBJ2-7,ASSPNPTGVYEQY
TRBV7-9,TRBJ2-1,ASSLLAGEQQF
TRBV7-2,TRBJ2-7,ASSLTSGGDEQY
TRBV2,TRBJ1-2,ASLRGIFYGYT
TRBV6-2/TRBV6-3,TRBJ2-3,ASSQQEMGTDTQY
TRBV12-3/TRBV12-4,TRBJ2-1,ASSPQVPNEQF
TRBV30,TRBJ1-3,ACLRGWNTIY
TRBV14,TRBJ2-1,ASSQGTSRNNEQF
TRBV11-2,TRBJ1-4,ASSPGTPLRNEKLF